Below, 23 T cell receptor beta chains from the same sample are listed, as sequenced in a study of radiotherapy plus CTLA-4 blockade in lung cancer. Using immunoSEQ multiplex PCR, the repertoire was profiled, and TCRdb retains in-frame clones only, with some absent. The sample includes roughly 68,000 clones, approximately 78% of them seen just once. Source: peripheral blood, taken from a patient treated with radiotherapy plus ipilimumab. These TCRs come from a human donor with non-small cell lung cancer who had a complete response to radiotherapy plus ipilimumab.

V and J are TRBV7-2 and TRBJ2-6; 7 bases are shared with TRBD2. This CDR3 comprises 18 residues. Germline V gene lookup returns CDR1 SGHTA and CDR2 FQGNSA. The junction had 7 bases not matched to a gene; V was cut back by 0 bases and J by 2 bases. The CDR3 protein is CASSLAPGRVTGANVLTF. The CDR3 DNA sequence: TGTGCCAGCAGCTTAGCGCCTGGGAGGGTTACTGGGGCCAACGTCCTGACTTTC. Variable domain in full (rest from reference TRBV7-2 and TRBJ2-6): GAGVSQSPSNKVTEKGKDVELRCDPISGHTALYWYRQSLGQGLEFLIYFQGNSAPDKSGLPSDRFSAERTGGSVSTLTIQRTQQEDSAVYLCASSLAPGRVTGANVLTFGAGSRLTVL.

The genes are TRBV5-1 and TRBJ2-1, with 10 bases that match TRBD2. Germline values: CDR1 SGHRS, CDR2 YFSETQ. V lost 1 base and J lost 8; bases outside the gene matches: 6. The CDR3 length is 15 residues. The CDR3 DNA reads TGCGCCAGCAGCTTGAGGACTAGCGGAGGGGATGAGCAGTTCTTC. Residues: CASSLRTSGGDEQFF.

This clone came up once. J is TRBJ2-5 and V is TRBV28; D is possibly TRBD1 (6 bases). V gave up 4 bases and J gave up 4 bases, with 22 bases separating them. Germline V gives CDR1 MDHEN, CDR2 SYDVKM. The CDR3 spans 17 residues. The CDR3 loop reads CASSSRLQGILRETQYF. The CDR3 DNA sequence: TGTGCCAGCAGTTCCAGACTACAGGGAATTCTCCGAGAGACCCAGTACTTC.

The chain has TRBV13 and TRBJ2-3, with TRBD2 matching 8 bases. This CDR3 is 16 amino acids long. CDR1 is PRHDT, CDR2 FYEKMQ, per germline (reference sequence). The junction had 10 bases not matched to a gene; V was cut back by 2 bases and J by 6 bases. CDR3 bases: TGTGCCAGCAGCTTAAGGGTAGCGGGAAGGATTGATACGCAGTATTTT. Translated: CASSLRVAGRIDTQYF.

This clone was seen more than once but under ten times. The chain couples TRBV14 to TRBJ1-6, with D possibly TRBD1 on 5 matching bases. This CDR3 has 15 residues. V lost 5 bases, J lost 4 bases, and 12 bases lay in between. Per the germline V gene, CDR1 is SGHDN and CDR2 is FVKESK. The CDR3 DNA sequence: TGTGCCAGCAGCAAGGACCGGGGGTATAATTCACCCCTCCACTTT. This encodes CASSKDRGYNSPLHF.

The chain is built from TRBV7-8 and TRBJ2-7, with TRBD1 as a possible D gene (6 bases). Germline CDR1 reads SGHVS; CDR2 reads FQNEAQ. The V end lost 3 bases, the J end lost 1 base, and 10 bases lay between the germline ends. The CDR3 spans 14 residues. The CDR3 nucleotides are TGTGCCAGCAGCTTTAGGGACATTTCCTACGAGCAGTACTTC. Translation: CASSFRDISYEQYF. The full variable domain, completed using reference TRBV7-8 and TRBJ2-7, is GAGVSQSPRYKVAKRGQDVALRCDPISGHVSLFWYQQALGQGPEFLTYFQNEAQLDKSGLPSDRFFAERPEGSVSTLKIQRTQQEDSAVYLCASSFRDISYEQYFGPGTRLTVT.

The chain uses TRBV7-2 and TRBJ2-5; D is undetermined. CDR3 length: 11 residues. CDR1 SGHTA and CDR2 FQGNSA come from the germline V gene. Trimming removed 5 bases from V and 7 bases from J, with 8 bases in between. The CDR3 coding sequence is TGTGCCAGCAGCCTGCTAGGGACCCAGTACTTC. Its protein is CASSLLGTQYF.

J is TRBJ2-1 and V is TRBV5-1; 13 bases agree with TRBD2. Trimming cost V 1 base and J 0 bases; bases outside gene matches: 4. This CDR3 has 18 residues. Per germline, CDR1 SGHRS and CDR2 YFSETQ. The CDR3 DNA follows: TGCGCCAGCAGCTTGCGAGGGACTAGCGGGGTCTCCTACAATGAGCAGTTCTTC. This encodes CASSLRGTSGVSYNEQFF.

This sequence joins TRBV7-9 and TRBJ2-7; D perhaps matches TRBD2 (6 bases). The CDR3 contains 13 residues. CDR1 is SEHNR, CDR2 FQNEAQ, per germline (reference sequence). V was pared by 5 bases and J by 6 bases, with 14 bases between. CDR3 nucleotide sequence: TGTGCCAGCAGCCCAGCCGGGGAGGCCGAGCAGTACGTC. This sequence encodes CASSPAGEAEQYV.

The V gene is TRBV2, the J gene TRBJ2-1, with a tentative D call TRBD2 (7 bases). Germline values: CDR1 SNHLY, CDR2 FYNNEI. The CDR3 spans 13 residues. V lost 7 bases to trimming and J lost 9 bases, with 16 bases between them. DNA of the CDR3: TGTGCCAGCATTCTAGGGGGGGATAGTGAGCAGTTCTTC. It yields the protein CASILGGDSEQFF.

The chain couples TRBV12-5 to TRBJ1-6; 7 bases align to TRBD1. The J segment lost 7 bases and the V segment lost 5 bases, leaving 11 bases of the junction unmatched. Germline CDR1 reads LGHNT; CDR2 reads FRNRAP. The length of the CDR3 is 16 residues. CDR3 protein: CASGPRDSNQNSPLHF. CDR3 nucleotide sequence: TGTGCTAGTGGTCCACGGGACAGCAATCAAAATTCACCCCTCCACTTT.

This chain uses TRBV19 with TRBJ2-5; D unresolved. From germline, CDR1 is LNHDA and CDR2 SQIVND (reference sequence). The CDR3 consists of 14 residues. V lost 6 bases, J lost 3 bases, and 14 bases lay in between. The CDR3 DNA is TGTGCCAGTAGGGGCTTTGGTTCGGAAGAGACCCAGTACTTC. This sequence encodes CASRGFGSEETQYF.

This chain links TRBV25-1 with TRBJ1-1; possible D gene TRBD1, 5 bases. Deletions cut 5 bases from V and 5 bases from J, with 15 bases between. The germline V gene has CDR1 MGHDK and CDR2 SYGVNS. The CDR3 extends over 14 amino acids. CDR3 region: CASSPWRGVTEAFF. DNA of the CDR3: TGTGCCAGCAGTCCCTGGAGGGGTGTAACTGAAGCTTTCTTT.

The V call is TRBV5-6, the J call TRBJ1-5; D is unresolved. In germline, CDR1 is SGHDT, CDR2 YYEEEE. This CDR3 is 15 amino acids long. V shed 4 bases and J shed 2 bases, with 13 bases lying between them. The CDR3: CASSLVSRRNQPQHF. CDR3 DNA sequence: TGTGCCAGCAGCCTGGTTAGCCGCCGCAATCAGCCCCAGCATTTT.

This rearrangement joins TRBV10-1 to TRBJ2-1, with 10 positions matching TRBD2. CDR3 length: 16 residues. The germline V gene has CDR1 WNHNN and CDR2 SYGVQD (reference sequence). V lost 6 bases to trimming and J lost 2 bases; unmatched junction nucleotides: 7. CDR3 coding DNA: TGCGCCAGCAGAGTTAGCGGGAGGCGGACCTACAATGAGCAGTTCTTC. It is translated as CASRVSGRRTYNEQFF.

V gene TRBV15 combines with J gene TRBJ2-3, with 7 bases lining up with TRBD1. The J segment lost 3 bases and the V segment lost 1 base, leaving 1 base of the junction unmatched. Per germline, CDR1 LNHNV and CDR2 YYDKDF (reference sequence). CDR3 length: 14 residues. For the CDR3, the DNA is TGTGCCACCAGCAGAGCCAGGGGGACAGATACGCAGTATTTT. The encoded protein is CATSRARGTDTQYF.

This rearrangement joins TRBV4-3 to TRBJ2-2; 7 bases line up with TRBD1. Germline V gene sequence: CDR1 LGHNA, CDR2 YSLEER. The junction had 3 bases not matched to a gene; V was cut back by 3 bases and J by 5 bases. The CDR3 is 14 amino acids. The CDR3 sequence is CASSHRGNTGELFF. For the CDR3, the DNA is TGCGCCAGCAGCCACAGGGGGAATACCGGGGAGCTGTTTTTT.

This clone was recorded a few times. The V and J genes are TRBV19 and TRBJ2-1; 10 bases line up with TRBD2. V lost 10 bases, J lost 0 bases, and 6 bases stayed unmatched. The germline V gene has CDR1 LNHDA and CDR2 SQIVND (reference sequence). The CDR3 is 15 residues long. The CDR3 reads CATSGGHTSYNEQFF. The CDR3 coding sequence is TGTGCCACTAGCGGGGGACATACCTCCTACAATGAGCAGTTCTTC. Using reference TRBV19 and TRBJ2-1 for the parts outside the CDR3, the full variable domain is DGGITQSPKYLFRKEGQNVTLSCEQNLNHDAMYWYRQDPGQGLRLIYYSQIVNDFQKGDIAEGYSVSREKKESFPLTVTSAQKNPTAFYLCATSGGHTSYNEQFFGPGTRLTVL.

This chain uses TRBV9 with TRBJ1-5; possible D gene TRBD1, 6 bases. The CDR3 loop spans 15 amino acids. V lost 3 bases, J lost 2 bases, and 12 bases lay in between. The germline gives CDR1 SGDLS, CDR2 YYNGEE. The CDR3 region has the DNA TGTGCCAGCAGCGAAACGGGGGCCGGCAATCAGCCCCAGCATTTT. It encodes CASSETGAGNQPQHF.

The genes are TRBV30 and TRBJ1-5, with TRBD1 identical over 8 bases. The CDR3 spans 16 residues. Germline V gives CDR1 GTSNPN, CDR2 SVGIG (reference sequence). With 3 bases clipped from V and 0 bases from J, the junction kept 7 bases outside the gene matches. The CDR3 region is CAWRPPGQDSNQPQHF. The CDR3 DNA sequence: TGTGCCTGGAGACCTCCGGGACAGGATAGCAATCAGCCCCAGCATTTT.

The J gene is TRBJ2-3, the V gene TRBV13; D remains unclear. Germline CDR1 PRHDT, CDR2 FYEKMQ (reference sequence). V lost 1 base, J lost 1 base, and 9 bases lay in between. CDR3 length: 15 residues. CDR3 nucleotide sequence: TGTGCCAGCAGCTTAGTTGTTCTTGGCACAGATACGCAGTATTTT. This gives the protein CASSLVVLGTDTQYF.

The chain combines TRBV6-1 with TRBJ2-3, with 7 bases matching TRBD1. This CDR3 contains 14 residues. Unmatched junction bases numbered 8, after V lost 7 bases and J lost 4 bases. The germline V gene has CDR1 MNHNS and CDR2 SASEGT. The DNA of the CDR3 is TGTGCCAGCACCCCTTCTCAGGGGGCAGATACGCAGTATTTT. It codes for CASTPSQGADTQYF.

The count of this clone is one. The rearrangement uses TRBV18 and TRBJ1-4; 8 positions match TRBD1. V shed 3 bases, J shed 8 bases, and the junction held 8 bases outside the gene matches. CDR1 is KGHSH and CDR2 is LQKENI in the germline V gene. This CDR3 spans 15 amino acids. The CDR3 nucleotides read TGTGCCAGCTCACCGTCCTTTGCAGGGGGCGAAAAACTGTTTTTT. It yields the protein CASSPSFAGGEKLFF.